This T cell receptor beta chain is drawn from a study of OX40 agonist ivuxolimab in advanced cancers. In the study overall: Patients undergoing dose escalation presented with hepatocellular carcinoma, melanoma, renal cell or head and neck cancer. Of the participants, under 50% had some prior anti-PD-1, anti-PD-L1 or anti-CTLA-4 therapy, which was allowed.

With regard to this clone: Its target is not known.

Findings and caveats of the study: Fewer expanded clones were found on average in CD4+ than in CD8+ T cells. Which antigen the expanded peripheral T cells recognized is unknown.

Clones were read by immunoSEQ multiplex PCR, and TCRdb kept only the in-frame ones, dropping some. The sample comprises tens of thousands of clones, around three quarters of which are singletons, and approximately 15% rests with the top ten. With 1 base removed from V and 7 bases from J, the gap between germline ends came to 14 bases. The CDR3 runs 16 residues. Germline assignment: CDR1 SGHTA and CDR2 FQGNSA. This material consisted of CD4+ or CD8+ T cells sorted from blood, taken in a trial of the OX40 agonist ivuxolimab. The origin of this receptor is an adult with an advanced solid tumor such as melanoma, head and neck, liver or kidney cancer. This chain joins TRBV7-2 and TRBJ1-6, with D unresolved. CDR3 protein: CASSLVAGSVNSPLHF. The CDR3 DNA is TGTGCCAGCAGCTTAGTAGCTGGGTCGGTCAATTCACCCCTCCACTTT.